This T cell receptor (beta chain) was recovered during a study of shared clonotypes between healthy human individuals. This clone was counted ten times or more. A far larger clone is one nucleotide away, so this likely arose from a read error. Other DNA sequences from this sample encode an identical CDR3 as well. CDR1 is SEHNR and CDR2 is FQNEAQ in the germline V gene (reference sequence). The CDR3 extends over 14 amino acids. The J segment lost 8 bases and the V segment lost 5 bases, leaving 9 bases of the junction unmatched. Some clones are missing from TCRdb's copy, which holds only in-frame ones; the method was immunoSEQ multiplex PCR. The data show 70,000 to 95,000 clones, around 57% seen once.

Sequencing used memory CD8+ T cells sorted from blood. The subset here: CD45RO+ cells pooled with CCR7-negative TemRA cells. The TCR was taken from a man younger than 40 in good health. The chain joins TRBV7-9 to TRBJ2-4; 7 nucleotides line up with TRBD2. The CDR3 loop is CASSPGLGGDIQYF. In DNA form, the CDR3 reads TGTGCCAGCAGCCCGGGGCTGGGGGGGGACATTCAGTACTTC.